These 12 T cell receptor beta chains share one sample of origin, sequenced in a study of T cells in tumors after PD-1 blockade. This table comes from immunoSEQ multiplex PCR, and its TCRdb copy is limited to in-frame clones, with some not included. The sample includes 20,000 to 25,000 clones, just under 80% seen only once; the top ten take 20% to 30%. The sample in question was PBMCs, obtained before anti-PD-1 treatment. All receptors derive from a human donor with basal cell carcinoma.

This chain uses TRBV27 with TRBJ2-3, with unresolved D. Germline CDR1 and CDR2: MNHEY and SMNVEV (reference sequence). The CDR3 covers 14 residues. Between the trimmed V and J ends, which lost 2 bases and 4 bases, there was a span of 10 bases. The DNA for the CDR3 is TGTGCCAGCAGTTTAAGAGGTAATGCAGATACGCAGTATTTT. It is translated as CASSLRGNADTQYF.

This clone has just one count. This chain uses TRBV14 with TRBJ1-1, with D perhaps TRBD1 (5 bases). Germline V lookup: CDR1 SGHDN, CDR2 FVKESK. Trimming cost V 10 bases and J 4 bases, with 13 bases left between them. The CDR3 has 12 amino acids. CDR3 nucleotides: TGTGCCACCAACCATGGGGGCACTGAAGCTTTCTTT. Its translation: CATNHGGTEAFF.

The V and J genes are TRBV27 and TRBJ1-2; D remains unclear. Germline values: CDR1 MNHEY, CDR2 SMNVEV (reference sequence). The CDR3 runs 15 residues. Trimming removed 6 bases at V and 0 bases at J, with 14 bases between. CDR3: CASSPRMSTNYGYTF. The CDR3 DNA sequence: TGTGCCAGCAGCCCACGAATGTCTACTAACTATGGCTACACCTTC.

The rearrangement joins TRBV7-2 to TRBJ2-7; D is tentatively TRBD1 or TRBD2 (6 bases each). V lost 6 bases, J lost 0 bases, and 15 bases lay in between. In germline, CDR1 is SGHTA, CDR2 FQGNSA. The CDR3 runs 15 residues. CDR3 coding DNA: TGTGCCAGCAGTCCCGGGGGACACCTCTCCTACGAGCAGTACTTC. It translates to CASSPGGHLSYEQYF.

The chain combines TRBV9 with TRBJ1-1, with no clear D. V was trimmed by 3 bases and J by 6 bases, leaving 15 bases between them. This CDR3 comprises 14 residues. The V gene's germline CDR1 is SGDLS and CDR2 YYNGEE. In nucleotides, the CDR3 is TGTGCCAGCAGCGCTCTGGTCGGGTCTCCTGAAGCTTTCTTT. Translating gives CASSALVGSPEAFF. Drawing the rest from reference TRBV9 and TRBJ1-1, the complete variable domain is DSGVTQTPKHLITATGQRVTLRCSPRSGDLSVYWYQQSLDQGLQFLIQYYNGEERAKGNILERFSAQQFPDLHSELNLSSLELGDSALYFCASSALVGSPEAFFGQGTRLTVV.

The chain couples TRBV18 to TRBJ2-2; D possibly matches TRBD1 or TRBD2 (5 bases each). In germline, CDR1 is KGHSH, CDR2 LQKENI. V shed 3 bases and J shed 6 bases, with 11 bases lying between them. The CDR3 runs 14 residues. The CDR3 DNA reads TGTGCCAGCTCACCTGGGACCTGGGCCGGGGAGCTGTTTTTT. Its translation: CASSPGTWAGELFF.

The CDR3 bases are TGCGCCAGCAGCCAAGATCAGACAGGACCTAATACGCAGTATTTT. Encoded protein: CASSQDQTGPNTQYF. This rearrangement joins TRBV4-1 to TRBJ2-3; a weak D match, TRBD1 (6 bases). Germline V gives CDR1 MGHRA, CDR2 YSYEKL. Trimming left V 0 bases short and J 7 bases short, with 14 bases between. The CDR3 consists of 15 residues.

The rearrangement uses TRBV28 and TRBJ1-5; 10 bases line up with TRBD1. V lost 3 bases, J lost 8 bases, and 4 bases stayed unmatched. CDR1 is MDHEN, CDR2 SYDVKM, per germline. The CDR3 contains 14 residues. CDR3 in amino acids: CASSFGTGVEPQHF. CDR3 DNA sequence: TGTGCCAGCAGTTTCGGGACAGGGGTTGAGCCCCAGCATTTT.

The chain links TRBV5-1 to TRBJ1-3; no clear D. Trimming cost V 0 bases and J 3 bases, with 10 bases left between them. CDR1 is SGHRS and CDR2 is YFSETQ in the germline V gene. This CDR3 region has 15 residues. The CDR3 DNA sequence: TGCGCCAGCAGCTTGGAGGCCGGGTTTGGAAACACCATATATTTT. Translating it yields CASSLEAGFGNTIYF.

The sample holds one count of this clone. The rearrangement uses TRBV30 and TRBJ2-3; the D call may be TRBD1 or TRBD2 (5 bases each). CDR1 is GTSNPN and CDR2 is SVGIG in the germline V gene (reference sequence). V was trimmed by 5 bases and J by 11 bases, leaving 14 bases between them. The CDR3 consists of 11 residues. The CDR3 loop reads CAWERTRGQYF. The CDR3 DNA follows: TGTGCCTGGGAGCGGACGAGGGGGCAGTATTTT.

The chain recombines TRBV7-2 with TRBJ2-3, with D possibly matching TRBD1 (6 bases). Trimming removed 1 base at V and 4 bases at J, with 9 bases between. This CDR3 has 14 residues. CDR1 is SGHTA, CDR2 FQGNSA, per germline. The DNA of the CDR3 is TGTGCCAGCAGCTTAGAACAGGGTCCAGATACGCAGTATTTT. Protein sequence: CASSLEQGPDTQYF.

The chain recombines TRBV7-2 with TRBJ2-5; perhaps TRBD2 as D (6 bases). V was pared by 1 base and J by 1 base, with 13 bases between. This CDR3 comprises 16 residues. Germline loops: CDR1 SGHTA, CDR2 FQGNSA. Written as DNA, the CDR3 is TGTGCCAGCAGCTTAGTGGCGGGGCCCTCCCAAGAGACCCAGTACTTC. This codes for CASSLVAGPSQETQYF.